This T cell receptor (beta chain) was recorded in a study of early T cells in non-severe SARS-CoV-2 infection. Study information: Chains were unpaired, as sequencing was done on bulk RNA from unsorted whole blood.

V gave up 0 bases and J gave up 7 bases, with 5 bases separating them. CDR1 and CDR2 from the germline V gene are SGHRS and YFSETQ. The CDR3 length is 11 residues. This clonotype was counted many times. Attached unique molecular identifiers marked individual cDNA molecules. One entry per CDR3 protein, called by TCRdb with MiXCR from the 5' RACE reads. The data hold 40,000 to 55,000 distinct CDR3 sequences, with 12% observed a single time. Source material: whole blood. The chain links TRBV5-1 to TRBJ2-7; no clear D. This TCR was sampled from an adult who was a healthcare worker with PCR-confirmed SARS-CoV-2 infection or an uninfected control (not recorded which). The CDR3 DNA sequence: TGCGCCAGCAGCTTGGAATCGGAGCAGTACTTC. This gives the protein CASSLESEQYF.